The source of this T cell receptor (beta chain) is a study of identical twins. A single record per CDR3 protein comes from TCRdb applying MiXCR to the 5' RACE reads. The data show fewer than 250,000 distinct CDR3 sequences, with approximately 9% seen just once and just over 5% held by the top ten. Trimming shortened V by 4 bases and J by 5 bases, and 11 bases separated the two germline ends. There are 13 residues in the CDR3. The germline CDR1 and CDR2 sequences are MNHNY and SVGAGI (reference sequence). This clonotype has only a few counts. The clonotype was recovered from a woman between 18 and 30 years old in good health. The specimen was memory (CD45RO+) T cells sorted from blood. This chain uses TRBV6-6 with TRBJ1-1, with D possibly matching TRBD1 (5 bases). The DNA for the CDR3 is TGTGCCAGCAGTTCTGGGACGGTGACTGAAGCTTTCTTT. Amino acids: CASSSGTVTEAFF.